The clone carrying this T cell receptor beta chain turned up a few times. V lost 6 bases to trimming and J lost 5 bases; unmatched junction nucleotides: 10. The germline V gene has CDR1 SNHLY and CDR2 FYNNEI. CDR3 length equals 15 residues. These data are taken from a study of blood T cells in healthy people across ages. Through a sample-barcoded 5' primer and a J-beta primer mix, a second PCR was run for roughly 6 to 12 cycles. TCRdb re-called the 5' RACE reads with MiXCR, one entry per CDR3 protein. Seen here are 650,000 to 1,000,000 distinct CDR3 sequences, roughly 34% observed once, and the top ten hold over 10%.

The sample consisted of blood. This sequence originates from a man aged 18 to 30 in good health. The J gene is TRBJ2-7, the V gene TRBV2; 10 nucleotides agree with TRBD1. CDR3 bases: TGTGCCAGCAGGACCGGGACAGGGGCCCCAAACGAGCAGTACTTC. Translated, it gives CASRTGTGAPNEQYF.